The sequence of this T cell receptor beta chain was determined in a study of CD8 T cells in ankylosing spondylitis. The study, taken as a whole, reports: Clones linked to the disease showed a CD8+ phenotype. They occurred at relatively low frequencies in peripheral blood. Roughly 8 highly homologous variants made up a TCR beta motif, and this motif appeared characteristic of ankylosing spondylitis blood.

The germline CDR1 and CDR2 sequences are MNHNY and SVGAGI (reference sequence). This CDR3 has 12 amino acids. The ends were cut back, 4 bases at V and 7 bases at J, with 9 bases in the middle. Molecular-barcoded quantitative 5'-RACE produced these TCR beta libraries. TCRdb fed the 5' RACE reads into MiXCR, producing one record per CDR3 protein. This table holds around 53,000 distinct CDR3 sequences, 6.5% to 9% found once. The table lists this clonotype with many counts. Its target is not known. This chain links TRBV6-6 with TRBJ2-3; no clear D. The receptor was derived from a female donor with ankylosing spondylitis or in good health (not recorded which). Input material: blood, either unsorted or a sorted T cell fraction (not recorded which). CDR3 coding DNA: TGTGCCAGCAGTTCCCTACTAAATACGCAGTATTTT. This sequence encodes CASSSLLNTQYF.